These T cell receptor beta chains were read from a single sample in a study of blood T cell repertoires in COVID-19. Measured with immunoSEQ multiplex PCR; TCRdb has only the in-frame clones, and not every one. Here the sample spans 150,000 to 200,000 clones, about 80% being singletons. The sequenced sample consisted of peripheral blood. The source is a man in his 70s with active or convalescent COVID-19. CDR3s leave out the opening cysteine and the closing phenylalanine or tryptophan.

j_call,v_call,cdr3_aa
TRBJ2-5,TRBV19,ASSPQGWETQY
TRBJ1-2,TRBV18,ASSSYQGSNYGYT
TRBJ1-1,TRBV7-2,ASTASRRTEAF
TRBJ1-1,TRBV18,ASSPGAHTEAF
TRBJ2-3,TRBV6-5,ASSYRGRQDTQY
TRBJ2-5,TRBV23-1,ASSPYARTGFLSGETQY
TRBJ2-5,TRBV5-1,ASSLGQIEETQY
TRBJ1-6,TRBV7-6,ASSLAGGNSPLH
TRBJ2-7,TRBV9,ASSPGQGRNEQY
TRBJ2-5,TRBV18,ASSLGQAAQETQY
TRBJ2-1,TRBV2,ASSPTVNEQF
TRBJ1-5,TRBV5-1,ASSLGASQPQH
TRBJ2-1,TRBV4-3,ASSQESRLVEQF